This T cell receptor beta chain comes out of a study of identical twins. TCRdb recomputed calls from the 5' RACE reads with MiXCR, one row per CDR3 protein. The repertoire consists of about 900,000 distinct CDR3 sequences, with roughly 12% occurring once and the leading ten covering about 1.5%. The germline CDR1 and CDR2 sequences are MDHEN and SYDVKM. This CDR3 comprises 16 residues. Trimming pared 6 bases from V and 6 bases from J, leaving 21 bases between. This clonotype appeared many times. The same sample was also used in a study of yellow fever vaccine responses in identical twins.

V and J are TRBV28 and TRBJ1-5; TRBD1 is a possible D gene (6 bases). Material for sequencing was PBMCs. The receptor was derived from a woman between 18 and 29 years old in good health. The CDR3 DNA sequence: TGTGCCAGCAGCCTAAGCTCGACAGGAGTTCGTCAGCCCCAGCATTTT. Its protein is CASSLSSTGVRQPQHF.